This TCR beta chain is drawn from a study of OX40 agonist ivuxolimab in advanced cancers. Overall study context: Enrollees could have had prior anti-PD-1, anti-PD-L1 or anti-CTLA-4 therapy, which 40% had received.

V was trimmed by 4 bases and J by 9 bases, leaving 15 bases between them. This CDR3 is 13 amino acids long. Germline CDR1 SEHNR, CDR2 FQNEAQ (reference sequence). Assay used: immunoSEQ multiplex PCR; TCRdb lists only in-frame clones, some missing. Altogether approximately 11,000 clones are present, 70% to 85% being singletons, with the ten largest covering 8.5% to 12%. A note on this clone: The target antigen is unknown.

Study findings and constraints: In CD8+ T cells, expanded clones were on average more numerous than in CD4+. The authors also found low normalized T-cell clonal expansion in some nonresponders.

The sequence derives from an adult with an advanced solid tumor such as melanoma, head and neck, liver or kidney cancer. The rearrangement links TRBV7-9 to TRBJ2-5; D might be TRBD2 (6 bases). The specimen comprised CD4+ or CD8+ T cells sorted from blood, sampled in a trial of the OX40 agonist ivuxolimab. CDR3 protein: CASSYRDSGPQYF. The CDR3 DNA follows: TGTGCCAGCAGCTACCGGGACTCAGGGCCCCAGTACTTC.